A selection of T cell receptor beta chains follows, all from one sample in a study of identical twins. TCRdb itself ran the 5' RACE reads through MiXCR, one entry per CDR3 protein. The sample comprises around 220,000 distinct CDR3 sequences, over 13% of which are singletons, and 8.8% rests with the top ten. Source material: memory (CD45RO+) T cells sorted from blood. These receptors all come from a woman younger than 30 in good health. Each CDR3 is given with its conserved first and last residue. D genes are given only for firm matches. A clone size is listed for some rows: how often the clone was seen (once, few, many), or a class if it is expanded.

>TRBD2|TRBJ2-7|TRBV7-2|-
TGTGCCAGCAGCAAGGGCAGCGGGAGAAGTGACGAGCAGTACTTC
CASSKGSGRSDEQYF
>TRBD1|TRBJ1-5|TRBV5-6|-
TGTGCCAGCAGCCGCGGGACAGGTCCTAATCAGCCCCAGCATTTT
CASSRGTGPNQPQHF
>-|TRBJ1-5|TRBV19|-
TGTGCCAGTAGTGATCAAAGTCAGCCCCAGCATTTT
CASSDQSQPQHF
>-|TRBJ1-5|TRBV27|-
TGTGCCAGCAGTCCCCTAGGAATCAGACTCAATCAGCCCCAGCATTTT
CASSPLGIRLNQPQHF
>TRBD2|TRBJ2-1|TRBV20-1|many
TGCAGTGCTAGAGATCCGTCTAGCGGGAGTATTTACAATGAGCAGTTCTTC
CSARDPSSGSIYNEQFF
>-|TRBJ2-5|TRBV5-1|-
TGCGCCAGCAGCGGGGTTTTGGAGACCCAGTACTTC
CASSGVLETQYF
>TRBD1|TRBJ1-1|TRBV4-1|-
TGCGCCAGCAGTCCCAGGACAGGCCAAGGGTGGACTGAAGCTTTCTTT
CASSPRTGQGWTEAFF
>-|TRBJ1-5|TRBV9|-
TGTGCCAGCAGCTCCCTACAGGGTGATCAGCCCCAGCATTTT
CASSSLQGDQPQHF
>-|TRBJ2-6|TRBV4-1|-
TGCGCCAGCAGCCAAAAACCGGGCTCTGGGGCCAACGTCCTGACTTTC
CASSQKPGSGANVLTF
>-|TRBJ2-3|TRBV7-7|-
TGTGCTAGCAGCCCAAGTCCATCGACAGATACGCAGTATTTT
CASSPSPSTDTQYF
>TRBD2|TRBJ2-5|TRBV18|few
TGTGCCAGCTCACCATCGGCGGGTAGCGGGGAATTGGAGACCCAGTACTTC
CASSPSAGSGELETQYF
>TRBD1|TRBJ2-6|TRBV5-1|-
TGCGCCAGCAGCCCGACAGGGGCGCGGGGGGCCAACGTCCTGACTTTC
CASSPTGARGANVLTF
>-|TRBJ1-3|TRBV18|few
TGTGCCAGCTCATCCCCGAGACAGCTCTCTGGAAACACCATATATTTT
CASSSPRQLSGNTIYF
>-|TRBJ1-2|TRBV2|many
TGTGCCAGCAGTGGGGGGCCCGGGACACTAACTAACTATGGCTACACCTTC
CASSGGPGTLTNYGYTF
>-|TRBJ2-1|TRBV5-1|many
TGCGCCAGCAGCTTCGAGGGAGGTCGGAATGAGCAGTTCTTC
CASSFEGGRNEQFF
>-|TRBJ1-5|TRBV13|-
TGTGCCAGCAGCTTAGGAGGGTATGATCAGCCCCAGCATTTT
CASSLGGYDQPQHF
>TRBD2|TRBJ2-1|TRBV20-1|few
TGCAGTGCTTCGCCCGGGACTAGCGGGGACAATGAGCAGTTCTTC
CSASPGTSGDNEQFF
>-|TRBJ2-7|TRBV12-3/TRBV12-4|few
TGTGCCAGCAGCCGCCAAGCCTACGAGCAGTACTTC
CASSRQAYEQYF
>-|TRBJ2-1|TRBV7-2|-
TGTGCCAGCAGCTTAGTGTGGGGGTCACTCAATGAGCAGTTCTTC
CASSLVWGSLNEQFF
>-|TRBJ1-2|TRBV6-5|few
TGTGCCAGCAAGGGGGACTATGGCTACACCTTC
CASKGDYGYTF
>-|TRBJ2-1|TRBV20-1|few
TGCAGTGCTAGCCACGAGGGCTACTCCTACAATGAGCAGTTCTTC
CSASHEGYSYNEQFF
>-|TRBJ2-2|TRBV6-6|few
TGTGCCGGTCAGGGGGGCGACACCGGGGAGCTGTTTTTT
CAGQGGDTGELFF
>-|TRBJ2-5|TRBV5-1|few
TGCGCCAGCAGCAGGGGGACAACTCAAGAGACCCAGTACTTC
CASSRGTTQETQYF
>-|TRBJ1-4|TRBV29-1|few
TGCAGCGTTGGAAATGACGAAAAACTGTTTTTT
CSVGNDEKLFF
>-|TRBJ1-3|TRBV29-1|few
TGCAGCGGGGAATTGGGAAACACCATATATTTT
CSGELGNTIYF
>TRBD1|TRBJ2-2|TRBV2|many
TGTGCCAGCGAGAGGGGGCAGAACACCGGGGAGCTGTTTTTT
CASERGQNTGELFF
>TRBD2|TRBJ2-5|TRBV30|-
TGTGCCTGGATGACTAGCGGAGAGACCCAGTACTTC
CAWMTSGETQYF
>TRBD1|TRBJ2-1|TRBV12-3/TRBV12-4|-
TGTGCCAGCAGTTTAGGGACAGGGGGTGCGAATGAGCAGTTCTTC
CASSLGTGGANEQFF
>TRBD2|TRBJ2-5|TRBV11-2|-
TGTGCCAGCAGCACAACTAGCGGGGTTGTAGAGACCCAGTACTTC
CASSTTSGVVETQYF
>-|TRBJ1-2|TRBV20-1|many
TGCAGTGCCACGTCATGGATGGGGTATGGCTACACCTTC
CSATSWMGYGYTF
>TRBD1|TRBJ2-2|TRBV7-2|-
TGTGCCAGCAGCCCAAAGACAGGGACCGGGGAGCTGTTTTTT
CASSPKTGTGELFF
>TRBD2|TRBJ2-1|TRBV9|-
TGTGCCAGCAGCGTAGCCCCCAGCGGGGGTTACAATGAGCAGTTCTTC
CASSVAPSGGYNEQFF
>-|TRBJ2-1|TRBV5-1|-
TGCGCCAGCAGCCAAGGGACCCAGGCCTACAATGAGCAGTTCTTC
CASSQGTQAYNEQFF
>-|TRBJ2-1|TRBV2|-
TGTGCCAGCAGTGAATTCGGGGCGGGGATGGGCGATGAGCAGTTCTTC
CASSEFGAGMGDEQFF
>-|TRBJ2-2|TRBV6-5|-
TGTGCCAGCAGTTACAAGGGCCGGGGGACCGGGGAGCTGTTTTTT
CASSYKGRGTGELFF
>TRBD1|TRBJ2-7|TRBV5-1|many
TGCGCCAGCAGAACCGGGACAGGGTCCTACGAGCAGTACTTC
CASRTGTGSYEQYF
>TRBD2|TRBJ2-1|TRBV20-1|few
TGCAGTGCTAGGGCGACTAGCGGAGACTACAATGAGCAGTTCTTC
CSARATSGDYNEQFF
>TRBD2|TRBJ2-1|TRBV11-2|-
TGTGCCAGCAGCTTAAAGGGCGGGAGCAGCGAGCAGTTCTTC
CASSLKGGSSEQFF
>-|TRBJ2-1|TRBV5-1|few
TGCGCCAGCAGCTTGGGTTGGGGGCCCTACAATGAGCAGTTCTTC
CASSLGWGPYNEQFF
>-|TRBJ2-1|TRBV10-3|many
TGTGCCATCAGTGAGTCGGCTAGCGCCCTCAATGAGCAGTTCTTC
CAISESASALNEQFF
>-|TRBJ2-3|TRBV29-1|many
TGCAGCGTTGTCAGGAGCACAGATACGCAGTATTTT
CSVVRSTDTQYF